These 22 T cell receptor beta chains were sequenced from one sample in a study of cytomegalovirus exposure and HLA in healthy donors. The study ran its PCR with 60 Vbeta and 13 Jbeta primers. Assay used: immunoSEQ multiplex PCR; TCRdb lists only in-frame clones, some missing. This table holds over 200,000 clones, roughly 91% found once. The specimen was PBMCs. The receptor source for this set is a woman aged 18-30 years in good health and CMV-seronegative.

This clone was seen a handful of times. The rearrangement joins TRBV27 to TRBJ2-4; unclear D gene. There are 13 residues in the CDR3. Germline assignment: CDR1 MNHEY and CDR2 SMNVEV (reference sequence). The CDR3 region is CVTQNTAKNIQYF. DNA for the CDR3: TGTGTTACCCAGAACACAGCCAAAAACATTCAGTACTTC.

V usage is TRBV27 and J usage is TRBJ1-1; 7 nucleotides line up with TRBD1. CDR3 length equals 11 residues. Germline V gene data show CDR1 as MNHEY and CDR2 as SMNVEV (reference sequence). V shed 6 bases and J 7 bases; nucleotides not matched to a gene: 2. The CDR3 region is CASRTGYEAFF. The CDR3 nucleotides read TGTGCCAGCAGGACAGGGTATGAAGCTTTCTTT.

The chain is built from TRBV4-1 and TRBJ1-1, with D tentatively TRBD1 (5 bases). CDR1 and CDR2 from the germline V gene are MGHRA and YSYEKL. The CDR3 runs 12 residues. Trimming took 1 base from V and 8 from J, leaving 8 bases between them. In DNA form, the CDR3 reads TGCGCCAGCAGCCAAGTTCAGGGAGAAGCTTTCTTT. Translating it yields CASSQVQGEAFF.

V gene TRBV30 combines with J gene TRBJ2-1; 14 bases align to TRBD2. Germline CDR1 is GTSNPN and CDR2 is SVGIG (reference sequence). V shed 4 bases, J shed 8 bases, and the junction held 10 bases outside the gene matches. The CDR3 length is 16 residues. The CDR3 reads CAWTKGLAGELDEQFF. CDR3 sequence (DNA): TGTGCCTGGACTAAGGGACTAGCGGGAGAGTTGGATGAGCAGTTCTTC.

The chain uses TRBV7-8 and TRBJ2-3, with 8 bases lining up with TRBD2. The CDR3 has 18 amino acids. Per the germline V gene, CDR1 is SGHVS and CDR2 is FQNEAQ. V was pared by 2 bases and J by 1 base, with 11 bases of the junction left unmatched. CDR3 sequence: CASSLPAGASLGTDTQYF. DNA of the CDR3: TGTGCCAGCAGCTTACCAGCGGGGGCCTCTTTGGGCACAGATACGCAGTATTTT. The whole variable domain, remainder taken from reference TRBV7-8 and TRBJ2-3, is GAGVSQSPRYKVAKRGQDVALRCDPISGHVSLFWYQQALGQGPEFLTYFQNEAQLDKSGLPSDRFFAERPEGSVSTLKIQRTQQEDSAVYLCASSLPAGASLGTDTQYFGPGTRLTVL.

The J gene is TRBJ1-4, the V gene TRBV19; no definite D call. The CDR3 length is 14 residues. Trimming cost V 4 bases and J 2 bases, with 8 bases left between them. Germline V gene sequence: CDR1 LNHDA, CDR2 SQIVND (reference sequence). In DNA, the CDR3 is TGTGCCAGTAGTAATGCGGTGACTAATGAAAAACTGTTTTTT. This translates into CASSNAVTNEKLFF.

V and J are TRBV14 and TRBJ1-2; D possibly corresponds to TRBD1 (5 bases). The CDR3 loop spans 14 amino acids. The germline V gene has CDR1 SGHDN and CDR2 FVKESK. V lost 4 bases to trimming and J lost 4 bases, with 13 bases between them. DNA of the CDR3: TGTGCCAGCAGCCCCCTCACAGGCCTCTATGGCTACACCTTC. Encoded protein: CASSPLTGLYGYTF.

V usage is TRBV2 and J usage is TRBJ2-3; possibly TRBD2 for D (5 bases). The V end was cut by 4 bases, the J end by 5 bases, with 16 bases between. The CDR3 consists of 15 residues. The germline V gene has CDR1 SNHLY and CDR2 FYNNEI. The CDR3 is CASSAARLREDTQYF. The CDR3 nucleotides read TGTGCCAGCAGTGCGGCTAGACTTCGGGAAGATACGCAGTATTTT.

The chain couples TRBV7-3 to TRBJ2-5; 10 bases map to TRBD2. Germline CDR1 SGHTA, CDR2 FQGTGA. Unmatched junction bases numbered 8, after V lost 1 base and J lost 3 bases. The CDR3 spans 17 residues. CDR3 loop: CASSLIAGGGEKETQYF. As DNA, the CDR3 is TGTGCCAGCAGCTTAATAGCGGGAGGAGGAGAAAAAGAGACCCAGTACTTC.

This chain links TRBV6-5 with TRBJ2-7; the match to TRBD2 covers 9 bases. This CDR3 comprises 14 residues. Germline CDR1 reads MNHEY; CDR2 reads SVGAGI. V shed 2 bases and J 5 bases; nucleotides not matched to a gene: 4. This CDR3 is CASSYTPSGNEQYF. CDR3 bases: TGTGCCAGCAGTTACACCCCTAGCGGGAACGAGCAGTACTTC.

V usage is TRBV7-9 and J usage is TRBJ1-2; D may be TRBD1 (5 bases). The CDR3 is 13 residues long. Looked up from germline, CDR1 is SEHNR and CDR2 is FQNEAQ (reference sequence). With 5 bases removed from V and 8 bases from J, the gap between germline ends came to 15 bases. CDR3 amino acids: CASSTPGSGGYTF. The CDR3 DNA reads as TGTGCCAGCAGCACCCCAGGGTCGGGCGGCTACACCTTC.

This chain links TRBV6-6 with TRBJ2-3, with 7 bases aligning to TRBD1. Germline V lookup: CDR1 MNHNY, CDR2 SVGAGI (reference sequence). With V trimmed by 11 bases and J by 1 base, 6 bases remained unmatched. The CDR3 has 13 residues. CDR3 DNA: TGTGCCGTCCGGGACAGCGGCACAGATACGCAGTATTTT. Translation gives CAVRDSGTDTQYF.

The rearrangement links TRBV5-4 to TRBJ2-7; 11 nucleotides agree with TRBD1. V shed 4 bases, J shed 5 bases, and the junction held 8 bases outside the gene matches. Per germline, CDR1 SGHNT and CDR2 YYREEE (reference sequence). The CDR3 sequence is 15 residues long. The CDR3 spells CASSRPGQGVDEQYF. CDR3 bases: TGTGCCAGCAGCCGCCCGGGACAGGGGGTAGACGAGCAGTACTTC.

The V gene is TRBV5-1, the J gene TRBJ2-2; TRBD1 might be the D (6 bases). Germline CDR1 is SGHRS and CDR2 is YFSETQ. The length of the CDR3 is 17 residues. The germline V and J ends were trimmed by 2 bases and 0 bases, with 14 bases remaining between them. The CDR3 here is CASSLQGVSTNTGELFF. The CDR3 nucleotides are TGCGCCAGCAGCTTACAGGGAGTTTCTACGAACACCGGGGAGCTGTTTTTT. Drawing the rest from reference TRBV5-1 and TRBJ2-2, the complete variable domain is KAGVTQTPRYLIKTRGQQVTLSCSPISGHRSVSWYQQTPGQGLQFLFEYFSETQRNKGNFPGRFSGRQFSNSRSEMNVSTLELGDSALYLCASSLQGVSTNTGELFFGEGSRLTVL.

The CDR3 coding sequence is TGCGCCAGCAGCCAAGCACCTAATCCTAGCTATGGCTACACCTTC. It specifies CASSQAPNPSYGYTF. The chain recombines TRBV4-3 with TRBJ1-2; no definite D call. Trimming took 1 base from V and 4 from J, leaving 13 bases between them. From germline, CDR1 is LGHNA and CDR2 YSLEER. The CDR3 spans 15 residues.

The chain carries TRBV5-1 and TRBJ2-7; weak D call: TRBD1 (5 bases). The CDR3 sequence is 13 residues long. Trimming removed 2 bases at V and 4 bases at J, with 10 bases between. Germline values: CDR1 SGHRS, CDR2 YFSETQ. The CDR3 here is CASSFATAYEQYF. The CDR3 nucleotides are TGCGCCAGCAGCTTCGCGACAGCTTACGAGCAGTACTTC.

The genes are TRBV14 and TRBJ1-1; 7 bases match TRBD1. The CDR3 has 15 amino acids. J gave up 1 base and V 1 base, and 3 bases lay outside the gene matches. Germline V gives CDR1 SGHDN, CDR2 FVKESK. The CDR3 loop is CASSQVAGGNTEAFF. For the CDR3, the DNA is TGTGCCAGCAGCCAAGTGGCAGGGGGGAACACTGAAGCTTTCTTT.

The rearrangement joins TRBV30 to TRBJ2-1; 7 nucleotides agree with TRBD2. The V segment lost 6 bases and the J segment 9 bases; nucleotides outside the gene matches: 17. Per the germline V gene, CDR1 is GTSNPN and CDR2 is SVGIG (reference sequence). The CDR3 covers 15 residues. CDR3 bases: TGTGCCTGCAATGGGAGGGAGGTCCGGGCTGGTGAGCAGTTCTTC. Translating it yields CACNGREVRAGEQFF.

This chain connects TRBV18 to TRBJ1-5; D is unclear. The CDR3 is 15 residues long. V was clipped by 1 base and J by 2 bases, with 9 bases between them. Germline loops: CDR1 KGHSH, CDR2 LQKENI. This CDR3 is CASSPRREGNQPQHF. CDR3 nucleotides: TGTGCCAGCTCACCACGGAGAGAGGGCAATCAGCCCCAGCATTTT.

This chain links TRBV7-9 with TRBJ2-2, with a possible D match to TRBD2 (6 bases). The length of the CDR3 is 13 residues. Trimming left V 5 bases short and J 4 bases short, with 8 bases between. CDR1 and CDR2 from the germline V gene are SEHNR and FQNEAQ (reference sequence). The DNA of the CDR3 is TGTGCCAGCAGCACCGGGAGCACCGGGGAGCTGTTTTTT. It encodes CASSTGSTGELFF.

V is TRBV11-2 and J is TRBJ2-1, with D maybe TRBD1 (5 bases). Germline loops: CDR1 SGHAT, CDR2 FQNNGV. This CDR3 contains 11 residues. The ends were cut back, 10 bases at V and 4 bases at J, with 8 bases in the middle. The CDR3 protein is CATRQYNEQFF. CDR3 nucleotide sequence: TGTGCCACGAGACAGTACAATGAGCAGTTCTTC. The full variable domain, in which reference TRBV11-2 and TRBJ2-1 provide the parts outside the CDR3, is EAGVAQSPRYKIIEKRQSVAFWCNPISGHATLYWYQQILGQGPKLLIQFQNNGVVDDSQLPKDRFSAERLKGVDSTLKIQPAKLEDSAVYLCATRQYNEQFFGPGTRLTVL.

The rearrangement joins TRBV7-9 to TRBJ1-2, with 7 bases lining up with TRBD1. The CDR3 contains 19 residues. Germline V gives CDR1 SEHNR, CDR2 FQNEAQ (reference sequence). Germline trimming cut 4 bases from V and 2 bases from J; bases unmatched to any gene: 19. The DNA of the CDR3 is TGTGCCAGCAGCTCAAGTCTAGGGGGACAGTTCCTGGGAAACTATGGCTACACCTTC. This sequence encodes CASSSSLGGQFLGNYGYTF.